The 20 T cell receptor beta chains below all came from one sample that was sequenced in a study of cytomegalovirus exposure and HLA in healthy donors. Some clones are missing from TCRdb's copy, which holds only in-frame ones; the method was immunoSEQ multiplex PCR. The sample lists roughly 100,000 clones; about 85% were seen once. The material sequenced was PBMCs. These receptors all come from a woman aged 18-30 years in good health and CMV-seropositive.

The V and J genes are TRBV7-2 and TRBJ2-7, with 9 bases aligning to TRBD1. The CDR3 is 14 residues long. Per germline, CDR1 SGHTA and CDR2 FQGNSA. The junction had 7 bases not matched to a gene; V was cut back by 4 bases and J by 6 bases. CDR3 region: CASSWGTGLGEQYF. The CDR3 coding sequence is TGTGCCAGCAGCTGGGGGACAGGGCTCGGCGAGCAGTACTTC.

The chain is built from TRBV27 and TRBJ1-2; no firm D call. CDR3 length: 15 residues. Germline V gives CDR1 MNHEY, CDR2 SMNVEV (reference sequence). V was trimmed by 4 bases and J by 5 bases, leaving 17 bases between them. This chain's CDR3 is CASSSFSEPDYGYTF. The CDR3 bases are TGTGCCAGCAGTTCGTTCAGCGAGCCTGATTATGGCTACACCTTC.

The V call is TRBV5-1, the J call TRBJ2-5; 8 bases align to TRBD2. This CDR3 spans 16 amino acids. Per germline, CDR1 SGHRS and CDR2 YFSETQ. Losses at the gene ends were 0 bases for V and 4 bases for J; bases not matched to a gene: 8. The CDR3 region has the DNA TGCGCCAGCAGCTTGGCGGGGGGGAGACCCGGAGAGACCCAGTACTTC. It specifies CASSLAGGRPGETQYF.

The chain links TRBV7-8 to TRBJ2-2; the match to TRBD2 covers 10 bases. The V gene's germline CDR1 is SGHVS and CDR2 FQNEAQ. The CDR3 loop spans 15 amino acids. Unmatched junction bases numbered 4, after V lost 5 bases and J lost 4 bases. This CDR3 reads CASSQSGGATGELFF. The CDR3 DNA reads TGTGCCAGCAGCCAGAGCGGGGGGGCCACCGGGGAGCTGTTTTTT. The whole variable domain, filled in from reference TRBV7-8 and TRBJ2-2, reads GAGVSQSPRYKVAKRGQDVALRCDPISGHVSLFWYQQALGQGPEFLTYFQNEAQLDKSGLPSDRFFAERPEGSVSTLKIQRTQQEDSAVYLCASSQSGGATGELFFGEGSRLTVL.

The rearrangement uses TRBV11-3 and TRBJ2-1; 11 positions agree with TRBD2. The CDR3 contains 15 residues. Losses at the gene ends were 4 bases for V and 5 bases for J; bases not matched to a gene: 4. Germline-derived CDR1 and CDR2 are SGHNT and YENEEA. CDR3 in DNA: TGTGCCAGCAGCTATACTAGCGGGGGTCACAATGAGCAGTTCTTC. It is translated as CASSYTSGGHNEQFF. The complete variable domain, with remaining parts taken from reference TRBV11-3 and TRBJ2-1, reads EAGVVQSPRYKIIEKKQPVAFWCNPISGHNTLYWYLQNLGQGPELLIRYENEEAVDDSQLPKDRFSAERLKGVDSTLKIQPAELGDSAVYLCASSYTSGGHNEQFFGPGTRLTVL.

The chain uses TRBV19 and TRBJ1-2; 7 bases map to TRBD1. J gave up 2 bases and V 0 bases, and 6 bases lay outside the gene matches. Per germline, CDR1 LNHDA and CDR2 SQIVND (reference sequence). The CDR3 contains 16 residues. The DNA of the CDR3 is TGTGCCAGTAGTATAGATCCATGGGACAGAAACTATGGCTACACCTTC. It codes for CASSIDPWDRNYGYTF.

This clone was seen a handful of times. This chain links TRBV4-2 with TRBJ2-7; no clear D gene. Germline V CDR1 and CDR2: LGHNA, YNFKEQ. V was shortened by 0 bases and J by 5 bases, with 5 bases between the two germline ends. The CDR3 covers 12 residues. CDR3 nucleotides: TGTGCCAGCAGCCAAGATCTCCACGAGCAGTACTTC. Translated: CASSQDLHEQYF.

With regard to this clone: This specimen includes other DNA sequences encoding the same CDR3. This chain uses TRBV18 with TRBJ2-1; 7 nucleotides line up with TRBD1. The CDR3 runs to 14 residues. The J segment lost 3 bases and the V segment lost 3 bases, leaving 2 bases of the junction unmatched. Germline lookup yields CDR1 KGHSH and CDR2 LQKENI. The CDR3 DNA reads TGTGCCAGCTCACCTCGGGACAGCTACAATGAGCAGTTCTTC. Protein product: CASSPRDSYNEQFF.

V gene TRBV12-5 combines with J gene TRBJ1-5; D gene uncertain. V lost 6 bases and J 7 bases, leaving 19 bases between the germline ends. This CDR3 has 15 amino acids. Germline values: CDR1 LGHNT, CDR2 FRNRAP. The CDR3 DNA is TGTGCTAGTGGCAACTTTGGAGGGTTGGGACAGCCCCAGCATTTT. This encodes CASGNFGGLGQPQHF.

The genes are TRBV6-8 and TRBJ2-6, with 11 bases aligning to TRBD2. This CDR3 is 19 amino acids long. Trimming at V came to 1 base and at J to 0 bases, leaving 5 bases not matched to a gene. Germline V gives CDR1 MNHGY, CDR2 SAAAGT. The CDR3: CASSYFSGRGSSGANVLTF. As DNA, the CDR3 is TGTGCCAGCAGTTACTTTAGCGGGAGGGGAAGCTCTGGGGCCAACGTCCTGACTTTC.

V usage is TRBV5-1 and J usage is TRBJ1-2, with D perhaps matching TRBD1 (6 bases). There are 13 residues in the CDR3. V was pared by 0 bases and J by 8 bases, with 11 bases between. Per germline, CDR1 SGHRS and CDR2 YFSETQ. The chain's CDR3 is CASSLEGVGGYTF. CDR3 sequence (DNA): TGCGCCAGCAGCTTGGAGGGGGTCGGCGGCTACACCTTC.

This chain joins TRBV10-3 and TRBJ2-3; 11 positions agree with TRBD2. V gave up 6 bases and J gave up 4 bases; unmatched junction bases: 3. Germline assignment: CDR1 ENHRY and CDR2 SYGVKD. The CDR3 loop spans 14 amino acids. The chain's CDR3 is CAIRPSGGSDTQYF. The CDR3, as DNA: TGTGCCATCAGACCTAGCGGGGGGTCAGATACGCAGTATTTT.

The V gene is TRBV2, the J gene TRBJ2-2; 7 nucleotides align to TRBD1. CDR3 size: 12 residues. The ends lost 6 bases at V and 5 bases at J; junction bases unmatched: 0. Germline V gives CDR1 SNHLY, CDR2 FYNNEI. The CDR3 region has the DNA TGTGCCAGCAGACAGGGGACCGGGGAGCTGTTTTTT. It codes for CASRQGTGELFF. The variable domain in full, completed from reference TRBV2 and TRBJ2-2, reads EPEVTQTPSHQVTQMGQEVILRCVPISNHLYFYWYRQILGQKVEFLVSFYNNEISEKSEIFDDQFSVERPDGSNFTLKIRSTKLEDSAMYFCASRQGTGELFFGEGSRLTVL.

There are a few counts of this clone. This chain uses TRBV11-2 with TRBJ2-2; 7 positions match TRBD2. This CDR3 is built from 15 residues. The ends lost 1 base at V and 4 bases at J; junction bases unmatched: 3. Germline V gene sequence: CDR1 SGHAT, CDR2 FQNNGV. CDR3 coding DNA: TGTGCCAGCAGCTTAGTGGGACTATCCACCGGGGAGCTGTTTTTT. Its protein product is CASSLVGLSTGELFF. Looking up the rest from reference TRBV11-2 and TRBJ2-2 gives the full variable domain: EAGVAQSPRYKIIEKRQSVAFWCNPISGHATLYWYQQILGQGPKLLIQFQNNGVVDDSQLPKDRFSAERLKGVDSTLKIQPAKLEDSAVYLCASSLVGLSTGELFFGEGSRLTVL.

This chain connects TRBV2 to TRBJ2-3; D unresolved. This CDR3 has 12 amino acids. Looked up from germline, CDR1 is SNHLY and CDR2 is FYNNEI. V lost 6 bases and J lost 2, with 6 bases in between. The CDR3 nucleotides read TGTGCCAGCAGGAGTTTCACAGATACGCAGTATTTT. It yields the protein CASRSFTDTQYF.

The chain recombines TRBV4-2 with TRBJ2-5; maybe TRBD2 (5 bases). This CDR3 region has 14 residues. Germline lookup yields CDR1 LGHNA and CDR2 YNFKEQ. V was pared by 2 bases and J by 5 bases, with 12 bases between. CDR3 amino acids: CASSQLGRGETQYF. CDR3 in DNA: TGTGCCAGCAGCCAACTTGGACGAGGGGAGACCCAGTACTTC.

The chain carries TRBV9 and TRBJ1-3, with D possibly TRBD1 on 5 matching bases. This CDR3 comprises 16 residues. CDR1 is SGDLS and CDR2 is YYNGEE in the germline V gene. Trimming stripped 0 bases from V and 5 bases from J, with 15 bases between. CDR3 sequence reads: CASSVELRGERNTIYF. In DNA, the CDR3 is TGTGCCAGCAGCGTAGAGCTCCGGGGGGAAAGAAACACCATATATTTT.

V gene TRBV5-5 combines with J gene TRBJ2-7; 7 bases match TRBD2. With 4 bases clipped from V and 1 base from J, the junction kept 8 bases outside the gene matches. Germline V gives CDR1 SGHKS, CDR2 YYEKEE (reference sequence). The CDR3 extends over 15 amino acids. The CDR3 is CASSLGGDPSYEQYF. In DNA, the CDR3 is TGTGCCAGCAGCCTTGGGGGGGACCCTTCCTACGAGCAGTACTTC.

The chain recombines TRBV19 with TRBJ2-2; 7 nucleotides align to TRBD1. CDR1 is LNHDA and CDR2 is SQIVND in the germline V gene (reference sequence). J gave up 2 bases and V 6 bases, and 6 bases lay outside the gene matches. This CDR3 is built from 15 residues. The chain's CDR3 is CASSLGQANTGELFF. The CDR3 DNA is TGTGCCAGTAGCCTCGGACAGGCCAACACCGGGGAGCTGTTTTTT.

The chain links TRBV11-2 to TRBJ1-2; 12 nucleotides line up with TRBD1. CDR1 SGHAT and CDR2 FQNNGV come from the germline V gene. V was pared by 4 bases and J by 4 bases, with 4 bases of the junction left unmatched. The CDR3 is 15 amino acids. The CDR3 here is CASSSGTGGFYGYTF. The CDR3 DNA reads TGTGCCAGCAGCTCCGGGACAGGGGGCTTCTATGGCTACACCTTC.